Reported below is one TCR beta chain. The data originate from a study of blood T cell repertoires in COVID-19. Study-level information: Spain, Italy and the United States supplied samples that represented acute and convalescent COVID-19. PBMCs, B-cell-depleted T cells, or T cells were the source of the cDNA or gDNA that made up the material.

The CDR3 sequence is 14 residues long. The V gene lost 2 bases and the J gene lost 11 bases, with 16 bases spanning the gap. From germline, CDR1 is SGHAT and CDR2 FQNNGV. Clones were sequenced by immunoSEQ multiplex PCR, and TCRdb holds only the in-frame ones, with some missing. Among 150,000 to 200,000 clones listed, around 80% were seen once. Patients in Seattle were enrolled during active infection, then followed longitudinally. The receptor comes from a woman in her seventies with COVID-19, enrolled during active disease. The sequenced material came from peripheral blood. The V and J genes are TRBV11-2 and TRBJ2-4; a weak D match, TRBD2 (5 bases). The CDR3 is CASSLSVAGPVQYF. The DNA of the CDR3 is TGTGCCAGCAGCTTAAGTGTCGCGGGCCCCGTTCAGTACTTC.